The rows below give T cell receptor beta chains drawn from one sample of a study of blood T cell repertoires in COVID-19. Here immunoSEQ multiplex PCR was the method, and the copy in TCRdb shows in-frame clones only, minus some. This sample has 150,000 to 200,000 clones, with more than 60% found just once. The sample consisted of peripheral blood. Receptors originate from a man between 70 and 80 years old with acute or convalescent COVID-19. CDR3s leave out the opening cysteine and the closing phenylalanine or tryptophan. The order of the fields is J gene, V gene, CDR3 protein.

TRBJ2-1	TRBV9	ASSVDWVSGLGGVEQF
TRBJ1-1	TRBV5-1	ASSLGGQGMNTEAF
TRBJ2-6	TRBV7-3	ASSYGLGANVLT
TRBJ2-7	TRBV5-1	ASSLGQGRNQQY
TRBJ2-1	TRBV24-1	ATSERTSGVINEQF
TRBJ2-5	TRBV18	ASSPWQGVEETQY
TRBJ2-7	TRBV19	ASRGTFASSYEQY
TRBJ1-2	TRBV10-3	AIKDSSNYGYT
TRBJ2-1	TRBV14	ASSQAPGLAGSNEQF
TRBJ2-7	TRBV27	ASSFQGQEQY
TRBJ2-3	TRBV15	ATSRDGIAGGRTDTQY
TRBJ1-2	TRBV3-1/TRBV3-2	ASSHGTGTGGYT
TRBJ2-1	TRBV27	ASRTGTGGWDEQF
TRBJ2-7	TRBV11-2	ASSSRLAGVSYEQY
TRBJ2-7	TRBV11-3	ASRPGQGAVEQY
TRBJ1-5	TRBV19	AISGTVSNQPQH
TRBJ2-5	TRBV7-9	ASSLRRRTSGQETQY
TRBJ2-2	TRBV6-5	ASSYKRTPNTGELF
TRBJ1-2	TRBV20-1	SASPQGARGYT
TRBJ2-5	TRBV5-1	ASSLGGTSGKETQY
TRBJ2-3	TRBV2	ASNGLGGDTQY
TRBJ2-3	TRBV7-9	ASSLLSTDTQY
TRBJ2-1	TRBV24-1	ATSELAGGYNEQF
TRBJ1-4	TRBV28	ASSSDRDSKFSEKLF
TRBJ1-1	TRBV11-3	ASSTRQGWDTEAF
TRBJ2-2	TRBV19	ASSIDRSNTGELF
TRBJ2-3	TRBV18	ASSPMGRSTDTQY
TRBJ1-2	TRBV27	ASSSQGANNYGYT
TRBJ1-1	TRBV7-9	ASSRDGRGTEAF
TRBJ1-2	TRBV27	ASMSGVHGYT
TRBJ1-5	TRBV29-1	SVLAGTIDSNQPQH
TRBJ2-7	TRBV7-8	ASSLAPWGSAGGSYEQY
TRBJ2-1	TRBV7-8	ASSFDSGRRNNEQF
TRBJ1-2	TRBV24-1	ATSDPASGGWYGYT
TRBJ2-7	TRBV3-1/TRBV3-2	ASSQISGGTAGEQY
TRBJ2-7	TRBV4-3	ASSQERGRSLNEQY
TRBJ2-1	TRBV5-1	ASSGPLQGAKNEQF
TRBJ1-2	TRBV19	ASSIEGGAGYT
TRBJ1-4	TRBV9	ASSVETGGDEKLF
TRBJ1-2	TRBV6-2/TRBV6-3	ASSGTGRTNYGYT
TRBJ1-5	TRBV2	ASSRDPGQGQPQH
TRBJ2-3	TRBV19	ASTTSGDNTDTQY
TRBJ2-2	TRBV4-3	ASSQEWRGTNTGELF
TRBJ1-3	TRBV10-3	AISPDRAGRNTIY
TRBJ1-1	TRBV6-5	ASSRRENTEAF
TRBJ2-3	TRBV24-1	ATSDGAFTDTQY
TRBJ1-1	TRBV6-5	ASGPGIPEAF
TRBJ1-1	TRBV27	ASSLGTPNTEAF